Described below is a single TCR beta chain sequence and its context. The data are from a study of control samples from healthy donors and cancer patients. Using immunoSEQ multiplex PCR, the repertoire was profiled, and TCRdb retains in-frame clones only, with some absent. The sample lists approximately 150,000 clones, about 91% occurring once. Trimming took 2 bases from V and 10 from J, leaving 12 bases between them. CDR3 size: 14 residues. Germline V CDR1 and CDR2: MNHEY, SVGAGI. Sequenced: blood. This TCR derives from a young man in good health. V and J are TRBV6-5 and TRBJ1-6; D is uncertain. The CDR3 nucleotides read TGTGCCAGCAGTTACGCGGGTCGGGAATCACCCCTCCACTTT. Amino acids: CASSYAGRESPLHF.